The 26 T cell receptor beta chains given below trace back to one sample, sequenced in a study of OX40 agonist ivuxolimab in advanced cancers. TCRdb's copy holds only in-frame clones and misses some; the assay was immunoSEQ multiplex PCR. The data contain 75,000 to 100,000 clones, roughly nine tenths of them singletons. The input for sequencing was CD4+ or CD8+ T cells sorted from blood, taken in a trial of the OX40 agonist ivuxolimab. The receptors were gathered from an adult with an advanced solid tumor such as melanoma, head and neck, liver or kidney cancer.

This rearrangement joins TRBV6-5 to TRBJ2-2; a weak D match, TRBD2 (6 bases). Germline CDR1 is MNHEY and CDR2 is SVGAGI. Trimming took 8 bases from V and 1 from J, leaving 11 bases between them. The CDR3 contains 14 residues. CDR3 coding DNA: TGTGCCAGCGCTCCCGGGGGGAACACCGGGGAGCTGTTTTTT. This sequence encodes CASAPGGNTGELFF.

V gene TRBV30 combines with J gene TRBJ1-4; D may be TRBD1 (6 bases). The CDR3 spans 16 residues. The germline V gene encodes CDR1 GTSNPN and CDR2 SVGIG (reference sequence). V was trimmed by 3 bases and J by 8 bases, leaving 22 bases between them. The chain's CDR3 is CAWSHSTDRLFEKLFF. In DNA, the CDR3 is TGTGCCTGGAGCCACAGCACCGACAGGCTCTTCGAAAAACTGTTTTTT.

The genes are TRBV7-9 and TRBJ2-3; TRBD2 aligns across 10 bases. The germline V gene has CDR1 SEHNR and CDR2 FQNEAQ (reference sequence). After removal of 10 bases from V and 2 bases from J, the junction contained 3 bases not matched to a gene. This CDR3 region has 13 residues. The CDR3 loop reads CATTSGFTDTQYF. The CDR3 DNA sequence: TGTGCCACGACTAGCGGGTTCACAGATACGCAGTATTTT.

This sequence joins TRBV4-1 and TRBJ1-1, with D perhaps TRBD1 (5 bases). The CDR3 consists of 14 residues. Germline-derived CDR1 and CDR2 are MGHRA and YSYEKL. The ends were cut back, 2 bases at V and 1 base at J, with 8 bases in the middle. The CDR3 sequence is CASSQMGGNTEAFF. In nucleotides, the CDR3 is TGCGCCAGCAGCCAAATGGGGGGGAACACTGAAGCTTTCTTT.

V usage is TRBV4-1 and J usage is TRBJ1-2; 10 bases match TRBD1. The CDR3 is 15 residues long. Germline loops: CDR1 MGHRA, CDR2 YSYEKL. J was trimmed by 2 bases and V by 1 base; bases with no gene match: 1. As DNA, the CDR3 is TGCGCCAGCAGCCAAGGACAGGGGGCGAACTATGGCTACACCTTC. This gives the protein CASSQGQGANYGYTF.

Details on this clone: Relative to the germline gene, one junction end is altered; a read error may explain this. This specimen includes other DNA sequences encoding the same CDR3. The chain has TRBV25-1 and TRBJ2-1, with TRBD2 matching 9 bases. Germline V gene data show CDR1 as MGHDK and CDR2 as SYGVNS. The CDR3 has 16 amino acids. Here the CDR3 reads CASSDVSSGKINEQFF. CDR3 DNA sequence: TGTGCTAGCAGTGATGTGTCTAGCGGGAAGATCAATGAGCAGTTCTTC. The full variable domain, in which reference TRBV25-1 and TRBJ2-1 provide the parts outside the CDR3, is EADIYQTPRYLVIGTGKKITLECSQTMGHDKMYWYQQDPGMELHLIHYSYGVNSTEKGDLSSESTVSRIRTEHFPLTLESARPSHTSQYLCASSDVSSGKINEQFFGPGTRLTVL.

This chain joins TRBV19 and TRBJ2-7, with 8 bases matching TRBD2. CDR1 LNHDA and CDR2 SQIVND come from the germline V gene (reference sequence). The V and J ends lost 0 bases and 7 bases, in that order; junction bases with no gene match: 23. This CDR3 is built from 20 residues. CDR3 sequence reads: CASSIDRPLPREGRGGEQYF. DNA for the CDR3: TGTGCCAGTAGTATAGATCGGCCCCTGCCCCGGGAGGGCCGGGGTGGGGAGCAGTACTTC.

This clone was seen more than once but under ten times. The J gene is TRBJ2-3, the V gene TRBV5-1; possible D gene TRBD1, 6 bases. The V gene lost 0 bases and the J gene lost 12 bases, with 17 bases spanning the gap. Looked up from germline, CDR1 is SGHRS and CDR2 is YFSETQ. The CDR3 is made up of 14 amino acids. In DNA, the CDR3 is TGCGCCAGCAGCTTGGCCAAGGGAGAACAGGGACAGTATTTT. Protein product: CASSLAKGEQGQYF.

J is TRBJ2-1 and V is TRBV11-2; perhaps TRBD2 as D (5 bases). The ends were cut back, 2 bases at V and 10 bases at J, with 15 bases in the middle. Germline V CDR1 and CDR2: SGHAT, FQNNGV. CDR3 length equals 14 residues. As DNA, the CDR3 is TGTGCCAGCAGCTTAAACGTGGAACTAGGGGAGCAGTTCTTC. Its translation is CASSLNVELGEQFF.

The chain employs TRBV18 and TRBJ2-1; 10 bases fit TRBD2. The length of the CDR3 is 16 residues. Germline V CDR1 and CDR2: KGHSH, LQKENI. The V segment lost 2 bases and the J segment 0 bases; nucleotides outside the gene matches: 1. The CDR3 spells CASSPSSGSSYNEQFF. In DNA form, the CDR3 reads TGTGCCAGCTCACCATCTAGCGGGAGCTCCTACAATGAGCAGTTCTTC.

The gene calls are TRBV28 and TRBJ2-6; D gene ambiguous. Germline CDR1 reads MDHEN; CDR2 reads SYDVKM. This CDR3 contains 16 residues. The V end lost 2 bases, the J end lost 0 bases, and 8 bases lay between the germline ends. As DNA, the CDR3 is TGTGCCAGCAGTTTAGGCGGCCGCTCTGGGGCCAACGTCCTGACTTTC. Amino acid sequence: CASSLGGRSGANVLTF. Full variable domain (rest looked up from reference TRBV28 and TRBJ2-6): DVKVTQSSRYLVKRTGEKVFLECVQDMDHENMFWYRQDPGLGLRLIYFSYDVKMKEKGDIPEGYSVSREKKERFSLILESASTNQTSMYLCASSLGGRSGANVLTFGAGSRLTVL.

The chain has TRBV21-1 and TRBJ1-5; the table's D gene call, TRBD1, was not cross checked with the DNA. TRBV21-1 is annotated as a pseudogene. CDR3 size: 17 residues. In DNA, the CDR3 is TGTGCCAGCAGCAAACGACTTCCAACAGGGGCCCAGGAACCCCAGCATTTT. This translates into CASSKRLPTGAQEPQHF.

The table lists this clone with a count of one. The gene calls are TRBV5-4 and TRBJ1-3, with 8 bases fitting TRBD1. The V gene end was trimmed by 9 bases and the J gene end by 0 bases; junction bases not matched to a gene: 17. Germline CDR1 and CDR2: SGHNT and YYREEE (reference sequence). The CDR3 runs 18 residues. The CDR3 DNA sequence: TGTGCCACGGGTCGGGCAGGGGGCCCTCTGCTCTCTGGAAACACCATATATTTT. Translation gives CATGRAGGPLLSGNTIYF.

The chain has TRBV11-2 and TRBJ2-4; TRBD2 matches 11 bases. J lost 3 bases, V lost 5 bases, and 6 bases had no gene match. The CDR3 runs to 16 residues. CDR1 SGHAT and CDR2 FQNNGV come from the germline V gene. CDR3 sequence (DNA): TGTGCCAGCAGCCGCACCGGACTAGCGGGCAAAAACATTCAGTACTTC. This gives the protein CASSRTGLAGKNIQYF.

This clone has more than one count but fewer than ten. The CDR3 bases are TGTGCCAGCAGTGATACAGGGGGCATATCACCCCTCCACTTT. Translating it yields CASSDTGGISPLHF. This chain connects TRBV2 to TRBJ1-6; the match to TRBD1 covers 9 bases. Germline V lookup: CDR1 SNHLY, CDR2 FYNNEI. J was trimmed by 10 bases and V by 3 bases; bases with no gene match: 4. This CDR3 comprises 14 residues.

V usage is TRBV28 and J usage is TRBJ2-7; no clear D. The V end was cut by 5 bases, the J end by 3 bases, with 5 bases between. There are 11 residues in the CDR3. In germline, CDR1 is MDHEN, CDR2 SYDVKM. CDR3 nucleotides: TGTGCCAGCAGTATGAGCTACGAGCAGTACTTC. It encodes CASSMSYEQYF.

CDR3 DNA sequence: TGTGCCAGCAGCGGCAAGGGACTCAAGCGGGAGACCCAGTACTTC. Translated: CASSGKGLKRETQYF. The chain links TRBV7-6 to TRBJ2-5; weak D call: TRBD2 (6 bases). From germline, CDR1 is SGHVS and CDR2 FNYEAQ. CDR3 size: 15 residues. Deletions cut 5 bases from V and 5 bases from J, with 18 bases between.

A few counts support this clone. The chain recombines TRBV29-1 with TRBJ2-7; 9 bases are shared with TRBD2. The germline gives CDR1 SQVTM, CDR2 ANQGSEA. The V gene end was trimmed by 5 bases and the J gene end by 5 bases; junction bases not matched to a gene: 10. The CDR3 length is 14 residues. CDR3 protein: CSVSDSGSSHEQYF. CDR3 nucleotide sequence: TGCAGCGTTTCAGATAGCGGGAGTTCCCACGAGCAGTACTTC.

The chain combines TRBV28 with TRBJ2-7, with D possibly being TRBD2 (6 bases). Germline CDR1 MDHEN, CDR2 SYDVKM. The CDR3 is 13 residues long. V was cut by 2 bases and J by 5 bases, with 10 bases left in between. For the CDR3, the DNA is TGTGCCAGCAGTTTAGGGGGGTTGGACGAGCAGTACTTC. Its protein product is CASSLGGLDEQYF.

CDR3 in amino acids: CASSLGHNEQFF. The DNA of the CDR3 is TGCGCCAGCAGCTTGGGGCACAATGAGCAGTTCTTC. V gene TRBV5-1 combines with J gene TRBJ2-1; D gene uncertain. This CDR3 has 12 amino acids. V lost 0 bases and J 5 bases, leaving 3 bases between the germline ends. Germline V gene data show CDR1 as SGHRS and CDR2 as YFSETQ.

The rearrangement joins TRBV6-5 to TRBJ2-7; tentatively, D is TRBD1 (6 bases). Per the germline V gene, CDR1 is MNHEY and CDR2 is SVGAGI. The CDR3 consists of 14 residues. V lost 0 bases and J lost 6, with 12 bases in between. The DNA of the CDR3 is TGTGCCAGCAGTTACTCGATAGGGGGTAGCGAGCAGTACTTC. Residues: CASSYSIGGSEQYF.

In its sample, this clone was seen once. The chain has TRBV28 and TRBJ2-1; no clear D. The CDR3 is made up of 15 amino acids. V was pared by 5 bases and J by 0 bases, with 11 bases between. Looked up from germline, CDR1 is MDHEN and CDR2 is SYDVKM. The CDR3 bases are TGTGCCAGCAGTGGCGGAGTAAGCTCCTACAATGAGCAGTTCTTC. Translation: CASSGGVSSYNEQFF.

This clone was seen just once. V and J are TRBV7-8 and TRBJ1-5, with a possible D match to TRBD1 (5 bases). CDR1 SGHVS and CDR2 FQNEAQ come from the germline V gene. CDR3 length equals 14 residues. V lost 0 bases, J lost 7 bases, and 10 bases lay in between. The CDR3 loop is CASSLAGGGQPQHF. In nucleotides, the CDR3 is TGTGCCAGCAGCTTAGCGGGGGGAGGGCAGCCCCAGCATTTT.

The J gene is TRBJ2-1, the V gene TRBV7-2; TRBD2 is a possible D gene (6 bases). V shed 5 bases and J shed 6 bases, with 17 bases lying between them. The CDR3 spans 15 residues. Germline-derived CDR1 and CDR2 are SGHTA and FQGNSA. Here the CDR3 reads CASSPGRRRGNEQFF. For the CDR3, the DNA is TGTGCCAGCAGCCCAGGGAGGCGGAGGGGCAATGAGCAGTTCTTC.

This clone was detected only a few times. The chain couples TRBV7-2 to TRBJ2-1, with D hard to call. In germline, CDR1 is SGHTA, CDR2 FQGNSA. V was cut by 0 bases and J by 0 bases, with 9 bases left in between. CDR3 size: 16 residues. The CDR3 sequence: CASSLAKLSSYNEQFF. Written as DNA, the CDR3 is TGTGCCAGCAGCTTAGCGAAGCTTAGCTCCTACAATGAGCAGTTCTTC.

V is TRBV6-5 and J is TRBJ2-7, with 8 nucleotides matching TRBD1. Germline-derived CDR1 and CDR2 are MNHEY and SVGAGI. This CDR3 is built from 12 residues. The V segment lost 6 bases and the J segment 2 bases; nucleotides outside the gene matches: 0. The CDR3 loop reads CASRDRAYEQYF. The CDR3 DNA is TGTGCCAGCAGGGACAGGGCCTACGAGCAGTACTTC.